These T cell receptor beta chains were read from a single sample in a study of blood T cell repertoires in COVID-19. Method: immunoSEQ multiplex PCR; TCRdb's copy keeps in-frame clones and lacks some. The sample yields more than 130,000 clones, under 85% seen once. The specimen sequenced was peripheral blood. These receptor sequences come from a human donor in a cohort sampled during active COVID-19. The CDR3 runs from the conserved cysteine through the conserved F or W. Fields, in order: V gene, D gene, clone size, J gene, CDR3 protein, CDR3 DNA. The D gene is left open where the match is weak. Not all rows give a size; the values are once, few, many and, for expanded clones, a class.

TRBV27	-	-	TRBJ2-1	CASYSRGGYNEQFF	TGTGCCAGCTACAGTAGGGGGGGGTACAATGAGCAGTTCTTC
TRBV9	TRBD2	-	TRBJ2-3	CASSSGAGGPPPDTQYF	TGTGCCAGCAGCTCAGGAGCGGGGGGGCCCCCCCCAGATACGCAGTATTTT
TRBV28	TRBD2	-	TRBJ2-3	CASSLGMWRGGTDTQYF	TGTGCCAGCAGTTTAGGGATGTGGCGGGGGGGCACAGATACGCAGTATTTT
TRBV6-5	TRBD1	-	TRBJ1-2	CASSVNRGPPYGYTF	TGTGCCAGCAGCGTCAACAGGGGACCACCCTATGGCTACACCTTC
TRBV7-8	TRBD2	many	TRBJ2-5	CASGRGLAGARQETQYF	TGTGCCAGTGGCCGGGGACTAGCGGGAGCGAGGCAAGAGACCCAGTACTTC
TRBV12-3/TRBV12-4	-	many	TRBJ1-3	CASSPEGSTIYF	TGTGCCAGCAGTCCCGAGGGAAGCACCATATATTTT
TRBV15	TRBD1	-	TRBJ2-3	CATSSHSYGTATDTQYF	TGTGCCACCAGCAGTCACTCCTACGGGACAGCCACAGATACGCAGTATTTT
TRBV5-1	TRBD1	few	TRBJ2-1	CASSIQGSSYNEQFF	TGCGCCAGCAGCATACAGGGGAGCTCCTACAATGAGCAGTTCTTC
TRBV9	TRBD1	once	TRBJ1-2	CASSVVTGTGGYGYTF	TGTGCCAGCAGCGTAGTGACAGGGACGGGCGGATATGGCTACACCTTC
TRBV28	-	-	TRBJ1-2	CASSGGSNYGYTF	TGTGCCAGCAGTGGGGGCAGTAACTATGGCTACACCTTC
TRBV15	TRBD2	-	TRBJ2-3	CATSTPMVLAGRSTDTQYF	TGTGCCACCAGCACCCCCATGGTTCTAGCGGGTAGAAGCACAGATACGCAGTATTTT
TRBV4-2	TRBD1	-	TRBJ1-2	CASSQGQGNNYGYTF	TGTGCCAGCAGCCAAGGACAGGGGAATAACTATGGCTACACCTTC
TRBV3-1/TRBV3-2	TRBD2	-	TRBJ2-2	CASSPPAIAGGRSGELFF	TGTGCCAGCAGCCCTCCTGCTATAGCGGGGGGGCGGAGCGGGGAGCTGTTTTTT
TRBV3-1/TRBV3-2	-	-	TRBJ2-2	CASSQDGLATGELFF	TGTGCCAGCAGCCAAGATGGGCTAGCAACCGGGGAGCTGTTTTTT
TRBV7-7	-	-	TRBJ2-5	CASSLVRGLGQETQYF	TGTGCTAGCAGCTTAGTCAGAGGGTTGGGACAAGAGACCCAGTACTTC
TRBV4-2	TRBD2	-	TRBJ2-5	CASSHPTSGGLGGQETQYF	TGTGCCAGCAGCCACCCAACTAGCGGGGGCCTCGGGGGCCAAGAGACCCAGTACTTC
TRBV5-6	-	-	TRBJ1-6	CASSLGLPSSPLHF	TGTGCCAGCAGCTTGGGCCTACCCTCTTCACCCCTCCACTTT
TRBV19	-	-	TRBJ2-1	CASSIVGTGDNEQFF	TGTGCCAGTAGTATAGTTGGGACTGGGGACAATGAGCAGTTCTTC
TRBV6-1	-	-	TRBJ1-5	CASSDPRGMVQPQHF	TGTGCCAGCAGTGATCCCAGGGGTATGGTTCAGCCCCAGCATTTT
TRBV5-1	-	-	TRBJ2-2	CASSLALGGSRGELFF	TGCGCCAGCAGCTTGGCCTTAGGGGGATCTCGAGGGGAGCTGTTTTTT
TRBV15	-	-	TRBJ2-7	CATSRDYGQGREQYF	TGTGCCACCAGCAGAGATTACGGGCAGGGGCGCGAGCAGTACTTC
TRBV10-2	-	few	TRBJ2-7	CASTRAGPTYEQYF	TGCGCCAGCACTAGGGCAGGGCCGACCTACGAGCAGTACTTC